This T cell receptor beta chain was retrieved from a study of blood T cell repertoires in COVID-19. CDR1 is MNHEY and CDR2 is SMNVEV in the germline V gene (reference sequence). CDR3 length: 15 residues. V lost 3 bases and J lost 4; bases outside the gene matches: 9. Clones were sequenced by immunoSEQ multiplex PCR, and TCRdb holds only the in-frame ones, with some missing. Altogether a few hundred thousand clones are present, about nine tenths being singletons, with the ten largest covering less than 3.5%. Material: peripheral blood. The chain combines TRBV27 with TRBJ2-7, with 7 nucleotides matching TRBD1. The sequence was obtained from a woman younger than 45 with COVID-19, enrolled during active disease. CDR3 loop: CASSFQAGTAYEQYF. CDR3 DNA: TGTGCCAGCAGTTTCCAAGCCGGGACAGCGTACGAGCAGTACTTC.